Below, 5 T cell receptor beta chains from the same sample are listed, as sequenced in a study of blood T cell repertoires in COVID-19. The data were produced by immunoSEQ multiplex PCR, yet TCRdb's version contains in-frame clones alone and is incomplete. Altogether approximately 230,000 clones are present, more than 75% being singletons, with the ten largest covering around 16%. Source material: PBMCs or T cells enriched from blood (not recorded which). The receptor set was obtained from a man between 18 and 35 years old who had recovered from COVID-19.

This chain links TRBV6-1 with TRBJ2-7; 7 bases agree with TRBD2. Germline values: CDR1 MNHNS, CDR2 SASEGT. The CDR3 runs 17 residues. V trimming: 3 bases; J trimming: 5 bases; junction bases outside the gene matches: 16. In DNA, the CDR3 is TGTGCCAGCAGTGACCCCCGTGGGGGGGAATTCAGGGACGAGCAGTACTTC. It specifies CASSDPRGGEFRDEQYF.

V gene TRBV27 combines with J gene TRBJ2-3, with D perhaps TRBD1 (6 bases). CDR1 MNHEY and CDR2 SMNVEV come from the germline V gene (reference sequence). The length of the CDR3 is 14 residues. V lost 5 bases, J lost 6 bases, and 15 bases lay in between. CDR3 sequence (DNA): TGTGCCAGCAGTGCTACAGGGTATCGGGATACGCAGTATTTT. This translates into CASSATGYRDTQYF.

The J gene is TRBJ1-3, the V gene TRBV18; no reliable D call. Germline V gene data show CDR1 as KGHSH and CDR2 as LQKENI. The CDR3 sequence is 14 residues long. V lost 0 bases, J lost 6 bases, and 9 bases lay in between. The CDR3, as DNA: TGTGCCAGCTCACCACCGTCAGTAGCAAACACCATATATTTT. Its protein is CASSPPSVANTIYF.

J is TRBJ2-5 and V is TRBV3-1 (or the pseudogene TRBV3-2); D unresolved. Germline V gene data show CDR1 as LGHDT and CDR2 as YNNKEL (reference sequence). V was trimmed by 0 bases and J by 1 base, leaving 6 bases between them. The CDR3 runs to 14 residues. CDR3 in amino acids: CASSQEAFQETQYF. The DNA of the CDR3 is TGTGCCAGCAGCCAAGAAGCTTTCCAAGAGACCCAGTACTTC.

This chain joins TRBV19 and TRBJ1-5; no firm D call. The germline V gene encodes CDR1 LNHDA and CDR2 SQIVND (reference sequence). The CDR3 runs to 15 residues. V was trimmed by 5 bases and J by 2 bases, leaving 13 bases between them. CDR3 DNA sequence: TGTGCCAGTAGTCTATGGGCCAAGGGCAATCAGCCCCAGCATTTT. This codes for CASSLWAKGNQPQHF. The variable domain in full, with the rest retrieved from reference TRBV19 and TRBJ1-5, is DGGITQSPKYLFRKEGQNVTLSCEQNLNHDAMYWYRQDPGQGLRLIYYSQIVNDFQKGDIAEGYSVSREKKESFPLTVTSAQKNPTAFYLCASSLWAKGNQPQHFGDGTRLSIL.